The clone carrying this T cell receptor beta chain is labeled as medium-sized (0.01 to 0.1%). The antigen is unknown. These data originate in a study of liver allograft versus peripheral blood T cells. Whole-study context: What was compared were the T cell receptor repertoires in transplanted livers and those in the peripheral blood of recipients. Overall study findings and caveats: Peripheral blood T cell receptor repertoires reportedly differed from those found within liver allografts.

A single record per CDR3 protein comes from TCRdb applying MiXCR to the reads. The profile shows some 15,000 distinct CDR3 sequences, approximately 20% of them singletons. The clonotype was recovered from a human patient who had a liver transplant. The graft donor may have contributed some T cells.

The CDR3 DNA is TGTGCCAGCTCACCTCCCGGGCCCCGTTATGACGGGGAGCTGTTTTTT. Translated: CASSPPGPRYDGELFF. The rearrangement joins TRBV18 to TRBJ2-2, with D uncertain. This CDR3 region has 16 residues. Trimming cost V 3 bases and J 7 bases, with 18 bases left between them. The germline gives CDR1 KGHSH, CDR2 LQKENI.